The T cell receptor beta chain under discussion was sequenced for a study of tumor-infiltrating lymphocytes in primary liver carcinoma. Unsorted bulk tissue, 20-30 mg of it, served as the source for co-extraction of RNA and DNA. Surgical resection treated primary liver carcinoma in the patients. The input was 450 to 500 ng total RNA; TCR beta cDNA was made from it with a constant-region primer. Investigators got TCR beta libraries out of three nested multiplex PCR rounds, done with slightly modified ARM-PCR. Both of the initial two PCR rounds ran for around 10 cycles and employed TRBV1-TRBV30 forward primers alongside a C-beta reverse primer. TCRdb re-analysed the multiplex PCR reads in MiXCR, keeping a single row per CDR3 protein. The repertoire holds 75,000 to 90,000 distinct CDR3 sequences, with 72% as singletons. Study-wide results and caveats: Tumors reached a significantly greater top-250-clone fraction than blood did (p = 0.039).

Remarks on this clonotype: The target antigen is unknown. This may be a read error: a much more frequent sequence differs by one nucleotide.

The CDR3 sequence is 16 residues long. The V call is TRBV12-3 or TRBV12-4, the J call TRBJ1-4, with D possibly matching TRBD1 (5 bases). The sequence derives from a middle-aged man with primary liver carcinoma and hepatitis B virus infection. Specimen: liver tumor tissue from sampling region 1. Specified subset: tumor region T1, superior pole. The CDR3 loop reads CVSSFVQGAVAEKLFF. The CDR3 DNA sequence: TGTGTCAGCAGTTTCGTTCAAGGGGCAGTGGCTGAAAAACTGTTTTTT.